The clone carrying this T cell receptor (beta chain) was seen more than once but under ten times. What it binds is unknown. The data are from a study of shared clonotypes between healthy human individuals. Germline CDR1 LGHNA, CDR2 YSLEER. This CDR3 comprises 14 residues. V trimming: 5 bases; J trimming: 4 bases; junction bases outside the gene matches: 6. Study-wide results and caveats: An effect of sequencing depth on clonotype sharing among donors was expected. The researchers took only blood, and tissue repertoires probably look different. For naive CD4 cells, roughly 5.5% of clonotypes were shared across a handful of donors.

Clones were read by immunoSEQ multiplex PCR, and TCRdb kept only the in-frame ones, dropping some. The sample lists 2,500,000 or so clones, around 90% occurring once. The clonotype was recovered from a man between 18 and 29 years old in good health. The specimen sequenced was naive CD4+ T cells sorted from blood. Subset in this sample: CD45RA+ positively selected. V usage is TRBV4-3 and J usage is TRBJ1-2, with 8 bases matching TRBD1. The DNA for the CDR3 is TGCGCCAGCAGCACGTCTGGGACAGGCTATGGCTACACCTTC. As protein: CASSTSGTGYGYTF.